This record covers a single TCR beta chain. The data were obtained in a study of blood T cell repertoires in COVID-19. Overall study: COVID-19 samples collected from the United States, Italy and Spain covered acute and convalescent phases.

Per the original methods: By means of reference gene primer amplification, nucleated cell counts were estimated. Profiled with immunoSEQ multiplex PCR; TCRdb holds only in-frame clones, not every one. V and J calls and clone size are given by that table; D and trimming were obtained from the DNA. The sample consists of about 120,000 clones, about 89% of them appearing once. The length of the CDR3 is 18 residues. The V end was cut by 6 bases, the J end by 2 bases, with 20 bases between. In germline, CDR1 is LNHDA, CDR2 SQIVND (reference sequence). The sequence was obtained from a human donor with acute or convalescent COVID-19. The donor label of this sample is uncertain. Sequencing was done on a sample of peripheral blood. This chain links TRBV19 with TRBJ1-6; TRBD1 is a possible D gene (6 bases). The CDR3 loop reads CASSPQTGYHAYNSPLHF. CDR3 in DNA: TGTGCCAGTAGCCCGCAGACAGGATACCACGCCTATAATTCACCCCTCCACTTT.